Listed below are T cell receptor beta chains from one sample, sequenced in a study of cytomegalovirus exposure and HLA in healthy donors. The method was immunoSEQ multiplex PCR; TCRdb's version includes in-frame clones alone and lacks a portion of them. Among 60,000 to 70,000 clones listed, 55% to 75% were seen once. Sequences were obtained from PBMCs. These receptors originate from a woman between 25 and 40 years old in good health and CMV-seronegative. The CDR3 runs from the conserved cysteine through the conserved F or W. Fields, in order: CDR3 protein, CDR3 DNA, J gene, V gene, D gene, clone size. The D gene is left open where the match is weak. Clone size is given for some rows only: seen once, a few or many times, or a class if the clone is expanded.

CAWSGGWGVYEQYF	TGTGCCTGGAGTGGTGGCTGGGGGGTATACGAGCAGTACTTC	TRBJ2-7	TRBV30	.	few
CASSIGPGRSNQPQHF	TGTGCCAGTAGTATAGGTCCAGGAAGAAGCAATCAGCCCCAGCATTTT	TRBJ1-5	TRBV19	.	.
CASSLVTGARETQYF	TGTGCCAGCAGTTTGGTGACAGGGGCACGGGAGACCCAGTACTTC	TRBJ2-5	TRBV28	TRBD1	.
CASRLTDFSNTGELFF	TGCGCCAGCAGGCTGACGGACTTCTCGAACACCGGGGAGCTGTTTTTT	TRBJ2-2	TRBV5-1	.	.
CASSPQAGGHADTQYF	TGTGCCAGCAGCCCCCAGGCGGGGGGGCATGCAGATACGCAGTATTTT	TRBJ2-3	TRBV11-3	TRBD2	once
CASSYNHREGYTF	TGTGCCAGCAGTTATAATCACCGCGAGGGATACACCTTC	TRBJ1-2	TRBV6-1	.	few
CSVIQGTGELFF	TGCAGCGTTATACAGGGAACCGGGGAGCTGTTTTTT	TRBJ2-2	TRBV29-1	.	.
CASRKENYEQYF	TGTGCCAGCAGGAAGGAGAACTACGAGCAGTACTTC	TRBJ2-7	TRBV6-6	.	.
CASSRGQGTSSYEQYF	TGTGCCAGTAGTAGAGGACAGGGAACCAGCTCCTACGAGCAGTACTTC	TRBJ2-7	TRBV19	TRBD1	.
CASSFGTGLREQYF	TGTGCCAGCAGCTTTGGTACAGGGTTGCGCGAGCAGTACTTC	TRBJ2-7	TRBV11-2	.	.
CASSPETGRVGGYTF	TGTGCCAGCTCACCCGAGACAGGGAGAGTGGGTGGCTACACCTTC	TRBJ1-2	TRBV18	TRBD1	.
CASRPKPYGYTF	TGTGCCAGCAGACCAAAGCCCTATGGCTACACCTTC	TRBJ1-2	TRBV28	.	.
CASSREGSSYNSPLHF	TGTGCCAGCTCACGAGAAGGGAGCTCCTATAATTCACCCCTCCACTTT	TRBJ1-6	TRBV18	.	.
CASSLFSSYTDTQYF	TGTGCCAGCAGCTTATTTTCTAGCTATACAGATACGCAGTATTTT	TRBJ2-3	TRBV7-6	.	few
CASSETKRGSYEQYF	TGTGCCAGCAGTGAAACAAAAAGGGGCTCCTACGAGCAGTACTTC	TRBJ2-7	TRBV25-1	.	.
CASSERPGNYGYTF	TGTGCCAGCAGTGAACGTCCAGGGAACTATGGCTACACCTTC	TRBJ1-2	TRBV2	.	once
CASSYWTVINLRNTEAFF	TGTGCCAGCAGCTACTGGACAGTAATAAATCTTAGGAACACTGAAGCTTTCTTT	TRBJ1-1	TRBV7-6	.	.
CASSLGTGPQPQHF	TGTGCCAGCAGCCTTGGGACAGGGCCTCAGCCCCAGCATTTT	TRBJ1-5	TRBV7-8	TRBD1	.
CASGQIRNNSPLHF	TGTGCCAGCGGCCAGATAAGAAATAATTCACCCCTCCACTTT	TRBJ1-6	TRBV27	.	.
CAIDRAYNEQFF	TGTGCTATAGACAGGGCCTACAATGAGCAGTTCTTC	TRBJ2-1	TRBV7-2	TRBD1	.
CASSPGNQETQYF	TGTGCCAGCAGCCCAGGGAACCAAGAGACCCAGTACTTC	TRBJ2-5	TRBV9	.	.
CASSFRQAPGYGYTF	TGTGCCAGCAGCTTTCGGCAGGCTCCTGGCTATGGCTACACCTTC	TRBJ1-2	TRBV7-2	.	.
CASSRVQGGRNQPQHF	TGTGCCAGCAGCCGTGTACAGGGAGGGAGGAATCAGCCCCAGCATTTT	TRBJ1-5	TRBV27	.	.
CASSQALIQGGQETQYF	TGCGCCAGCAGCCAAGCTCTAATTCAAGGGGGCCAAGAGACCCAGTACTTC	TRBJ2-5	TRBV4-3	.	.
CASSLGQGYEAFF	TGTGCCAGCAGTTTGGGGCAGGGTTATGAAGCTTTCTTT	TRBJ1-1	TRBV28	.	.
CATSEQKVYGYTF	TGTGCCACCTCCGAACAGAAGGTCTATGGCTACACCTTC	TRBJ1-2	TRBV28	.	.
CASSQGHRGPYNEQFF	TGCGCCAGCAGCCAAGGCCACAGGGGGCCTTACAATGAGCAGTTCTTC	TRBJ2-1	TRBV4-1	TRBD1	.
CAWSTGGYGGYTF	TGTGCCTGGAGCACAGGGGGATATGGGGGCTACACCTTC	TRBJ1-2	TRBV30	TRBD1	.
CASSETGQETQYF	TGTGCCAGCAGTGAGACTGGACAAGAGACCCAGTACTTC	TRBJ2-5	TRBV2	.	.
CASRELAGGEQYF	TGTGCCAGCAGGGAGCTAGCGGGGGGCGAGCAGTACTTC	TRBJ2-7	TRBV6-5	TRBD2	.
CASSLVGTLEAFF	TGCGCCAGCAGCTTGGTAGGGACACTTGAAGCTTTCTTT	TRBJ1-1	TRBV5-1	.	.
CASSVVRSGIGELFF	TGTGCCAGCAGCGTAGTACGGAGCGGGATCGGGGAGCTGTTTTTT	TRBJ2-2	TRBV9	TRBD2	.
CASSYSGQVGQETQYF	TGTGCCAGCAGTTACTCCGGACAGGTCGGTCAAGAGACCCAGTACTTC	TRBJ2-5	TRBV6-5	TRBD1	few
CASSQGPQGANTGELFF	TGTGCCAGCAGCCAAGGCCCCCAGGGGGCGAACACCGGGGAGCTGTTTTTT	TRBJ2-2	TRBV4-2	TRBD1	.
CASFPLDRGNYGYTF	TGTGCCAGCTTTCCTCTAGACAGGGGGAACTATGGCTACACCTTC	TRBJ1-2	TRBV2	TRBD1	.
CASSENWGPEAFF	TGCGCCAGCAGTGAGAATTGGGGGCCTGAAGCTTTCTTT	TRBJ1-1	TRBV10-2	.	.
CASSVALAGKNEQFF	TGTGCCAGCAGCGTAGCGCTAGCGGGGAAGAATGAGCAGTTCTTC	TRBJ2-1	TRBV9	TRBD2	.
CASSSYRDYNEQFF	TGTGCCAGCAGCTCATACCGGGACTACAATGAGCAGTTCTTC	TRBJ2-1	TRBV7-9	.	.
CANLMGGHQETQYF	TGTGCCAACCTGATGGGGGGGCACCAAGAGACCCAGTACTTC	TRBJ2-5	TRBV2	.	.
CASSEGTDSNQPQHF	TGTGCCAGCAGTGAAGGGACAGATAGCAATCAGCCCCAGCATTTT	TRBJ1-5	TRBV6-4	TRBD1	.
CAWSPSGPREQYF	TGTGCCTGGAGTCCTAGCGGACCGCGCGAGCAGTACTTC	TRBJ2-7	TRBV30	TRBD2	.
CASSPGAVPAQHF	TGTGCCAGCTCACCGGGGGCCGTACCGGCCCAGCATTTT	TRBJ1-5	TRBV18	.	.
CSVNSWGGDQETQYF	TGCAGCGTGAATAGCTGGGGGGGGGACCAAGAGACCCAGTACTTC	TRBJ2-5	TRBV29-1	TRBD2	.
CASSLGSGGAYEQYF	TGTGCCAGCAGCTTAGGAAGCGGGGGCGCGTACGAGCAGTACTTC	TRBJ2-7	TRBV7-3	TRBD2	.
CATSSAKDRQETQYF	TGTGCCACCAGCAGTGCCAAGGACAGACAAGAGACCCAGTACTTC	TRBJ2-5	TRBV15	.	.
CASSLGQGSYNEQFF	TGCGCCAGCAGCTTGGGACAGGGTTCCTACAATGAGCAGTTCTTC	TRBJ2-1	TRBV5-1	TRBD1	.
CASSLVGVDTQYF	TGTGCCAGCAGCTTAGTCGGGGTTGATACGCAGTATTTT	TRBJ2-3	TRBV7-2	.	.
CAIRDSQNTEAFF	TGTGCCATCAGGGACAGTCAGAACACTGAAGCTTTCTTT	TRBJ1-1	TRBV10-3	.	.
CASSPDSSYEQYF	TGTGCCAGCTCACCGGACAGTTCCTACGAGCAGTACTTC	TRBJ2-7	TRBV18	.	.
CASSQGLAYEQFF	TGCGCCAGCAGCCAAGGTCTAGCGTATGAGCAGTTCTTC	TRBJ2-1	TRBV4-1	.	.
CAWSVMGGYGYTF	TGTGCCTGGAGTGTAATGGGGGGGTATGGCTACACCTTC	TRBJ1-2	TRBV30	.	.
CASSPGGQGFGNTIYF	TGTGCCAGCAGTCCGGGAGGACAGGGATTTGGAAACACCATATATTTT	TRBJ1-3	TRBV28	TRBD1	.